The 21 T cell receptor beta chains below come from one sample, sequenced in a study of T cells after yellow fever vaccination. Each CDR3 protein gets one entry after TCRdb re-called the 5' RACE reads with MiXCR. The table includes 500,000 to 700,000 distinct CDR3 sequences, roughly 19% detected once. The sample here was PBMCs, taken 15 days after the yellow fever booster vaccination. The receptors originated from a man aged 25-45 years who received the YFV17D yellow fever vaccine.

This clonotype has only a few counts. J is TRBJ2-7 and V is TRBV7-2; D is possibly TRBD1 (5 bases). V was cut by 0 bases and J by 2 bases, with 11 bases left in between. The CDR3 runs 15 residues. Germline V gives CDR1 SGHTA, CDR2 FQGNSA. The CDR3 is CASSLAGAPPYEQYF. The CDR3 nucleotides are TGTGCCAGCAGCTTAGCAGGGGCGCCTCCCTACGAGCAGTACTTC.

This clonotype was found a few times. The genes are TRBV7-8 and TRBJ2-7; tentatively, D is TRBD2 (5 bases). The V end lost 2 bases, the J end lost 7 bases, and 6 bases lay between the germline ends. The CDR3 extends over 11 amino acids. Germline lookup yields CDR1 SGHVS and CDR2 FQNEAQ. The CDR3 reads CASSLREEQYF. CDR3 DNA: TGTGCCAGCAGCTTAAGGGAGGAGCAGTACTTC.

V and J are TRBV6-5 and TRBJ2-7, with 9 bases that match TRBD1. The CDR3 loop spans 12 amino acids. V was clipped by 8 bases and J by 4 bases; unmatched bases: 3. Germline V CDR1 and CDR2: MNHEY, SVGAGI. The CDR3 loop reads CASGTGFYEQYF. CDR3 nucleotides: TGTGCCAGCGGGACAGGGTTTTACGAGCAGTACTTC.

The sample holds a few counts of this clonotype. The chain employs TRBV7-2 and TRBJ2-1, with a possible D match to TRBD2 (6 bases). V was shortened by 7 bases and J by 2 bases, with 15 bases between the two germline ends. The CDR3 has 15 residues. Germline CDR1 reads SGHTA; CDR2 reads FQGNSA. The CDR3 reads CASTLDGGPYNEQFF. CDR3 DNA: TGTGCCAGCACCCTAGACGGAGGGCCCTACAATGAGCAGTTCTTC.

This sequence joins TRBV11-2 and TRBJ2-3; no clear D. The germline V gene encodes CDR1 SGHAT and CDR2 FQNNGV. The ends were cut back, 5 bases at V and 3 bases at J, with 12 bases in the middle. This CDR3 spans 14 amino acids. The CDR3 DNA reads TGTGCCAGCAGCCTCTTGCTCAGTACAGATACGCAGTATTTT. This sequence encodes CASSLLLSTDTQYF.

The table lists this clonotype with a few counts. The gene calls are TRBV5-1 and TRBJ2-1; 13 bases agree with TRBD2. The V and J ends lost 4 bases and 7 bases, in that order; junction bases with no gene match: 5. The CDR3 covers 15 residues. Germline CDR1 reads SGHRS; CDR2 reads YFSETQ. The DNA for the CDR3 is TGCGCCAGCAGCCCGACTAGCGGGAGGAAGAATGAGCAGTTCTTC. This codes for CASSPTSGRKNEQFF.

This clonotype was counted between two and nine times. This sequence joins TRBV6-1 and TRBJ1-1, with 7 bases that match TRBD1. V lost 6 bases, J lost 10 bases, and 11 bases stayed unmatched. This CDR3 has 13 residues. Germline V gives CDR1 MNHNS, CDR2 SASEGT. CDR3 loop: CASSVTRDRRAFF. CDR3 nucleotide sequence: TGTGCCAGCAGCGTAACCCGGGACAGAAGAGCTTTCTTT.

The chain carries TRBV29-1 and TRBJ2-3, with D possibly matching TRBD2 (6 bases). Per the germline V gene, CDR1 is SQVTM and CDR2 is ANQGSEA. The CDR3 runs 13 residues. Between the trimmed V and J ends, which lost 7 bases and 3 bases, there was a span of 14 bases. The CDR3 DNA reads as TGCAGCGGTGCCGGGGGAATTACAGATACGCAGTATTTT. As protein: CSGAGGITDTQYF.

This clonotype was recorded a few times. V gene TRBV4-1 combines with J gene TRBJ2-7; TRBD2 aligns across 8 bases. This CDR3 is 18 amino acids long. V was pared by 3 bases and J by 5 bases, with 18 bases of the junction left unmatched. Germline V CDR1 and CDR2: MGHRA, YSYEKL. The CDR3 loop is CASSQGALISGEQNEQYF. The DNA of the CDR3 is TGCGCCAGCAGCCAGGGGGCTTTAATTAGCGGGGAGCAGAACGAGCAGTACTTC.

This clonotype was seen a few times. This chain's CDR3 is CASSVGGLSTEAFF. The CDR3 nucleotides are TGTGCCAGCAGCGTAGGAGGGTTATCCACTGAAGCTTTCTTT. The chain couples TRBV9 to TRBJ1-1; D call uncertain. Per germline, CDR1 SGDLS and CDR2 YYNGEE. The CDR3 runs 14 residues. V dropped 0 bases and J dropped 4 bases, with 10 bases sitting between them.

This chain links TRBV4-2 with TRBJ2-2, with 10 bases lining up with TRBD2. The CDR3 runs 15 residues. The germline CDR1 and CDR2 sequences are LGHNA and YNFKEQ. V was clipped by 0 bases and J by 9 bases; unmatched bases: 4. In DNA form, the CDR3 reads TGTGCCAGCAGCCAAGAAGCGGGAGGGCCTAGGGAGCTGTTTTTT. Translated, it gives CASSQEAGGPRELFF.

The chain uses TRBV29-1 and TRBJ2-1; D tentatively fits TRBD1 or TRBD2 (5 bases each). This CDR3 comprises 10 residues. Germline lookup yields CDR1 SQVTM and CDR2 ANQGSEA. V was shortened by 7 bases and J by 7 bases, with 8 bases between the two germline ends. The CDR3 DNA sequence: TGCAGCGCGTGGGGGAATGAGCAGTTCTTC. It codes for CSAWGNEQFF.

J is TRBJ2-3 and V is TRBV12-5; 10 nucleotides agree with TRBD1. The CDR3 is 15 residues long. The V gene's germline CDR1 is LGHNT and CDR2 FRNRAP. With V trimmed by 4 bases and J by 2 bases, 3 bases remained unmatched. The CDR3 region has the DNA TGTGCTAGTGGTTCGGGACAGGGGTTCACAGATACGCAGTATTTT. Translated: CASGSGQGFTDTQYF.

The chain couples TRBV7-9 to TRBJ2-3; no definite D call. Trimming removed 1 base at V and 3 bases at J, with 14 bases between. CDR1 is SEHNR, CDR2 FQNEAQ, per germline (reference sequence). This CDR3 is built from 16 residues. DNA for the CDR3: TGTGCCAGCAGCTTAGAGGGCGGACCGATTACAGATACGCAGTATTTT. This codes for CASSLEGGPITDTQYF.

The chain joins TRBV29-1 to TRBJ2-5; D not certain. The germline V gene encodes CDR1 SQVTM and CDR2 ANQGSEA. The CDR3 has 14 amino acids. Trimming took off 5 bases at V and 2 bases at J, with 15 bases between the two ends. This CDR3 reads CSVQDSRNQETQYF. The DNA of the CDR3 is TGCAGCGTTCAGGATAGCCGTAATCAAGAGACCCAGTACTTC.

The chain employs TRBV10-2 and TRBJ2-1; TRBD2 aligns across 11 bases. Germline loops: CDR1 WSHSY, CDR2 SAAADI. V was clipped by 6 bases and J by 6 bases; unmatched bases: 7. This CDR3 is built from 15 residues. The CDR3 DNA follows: TGCGCCAGCAGGGTTAGCGGGAGGGCGGGCAATGAGCAGTTCTTC. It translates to CASRVSGRAGNEQFF.

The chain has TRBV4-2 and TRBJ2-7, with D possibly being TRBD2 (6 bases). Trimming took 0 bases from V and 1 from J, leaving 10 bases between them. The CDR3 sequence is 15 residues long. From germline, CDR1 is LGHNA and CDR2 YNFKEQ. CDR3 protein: CASSQEAGSSYEQYF. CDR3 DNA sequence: TGTGCCAGCAGCCAAGAGGCGGGGAGTTCCTACGAGCAGTACTTC.

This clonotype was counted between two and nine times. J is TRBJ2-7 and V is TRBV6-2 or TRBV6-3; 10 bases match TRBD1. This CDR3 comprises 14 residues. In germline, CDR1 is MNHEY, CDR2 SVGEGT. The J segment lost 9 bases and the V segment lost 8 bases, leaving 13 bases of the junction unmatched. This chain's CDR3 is CASDSSGTGVTQYF. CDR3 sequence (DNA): TGTGCCAGCGACTCTTCCGGGACAGGGGTGACGCAGTACTTC.

The CDR3 nucleotides are TGTGCCAGCAGTCCGGGACTAGCGGTTCGGAATGAGCAGTTCTTC. It codes for CASSPGLAVRNEQFF. The chain carries TRBV12-3 or TRBV12-4 and TRBJ2-1, with TRBD2 matching 11 bases. This CDR3 has 15 amino acids. V lost 5 bases to trimming and J lost 7 bases; unmatched junction nucleotides: 7.

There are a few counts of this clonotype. DNA for the CDR3: TGCGCCAGCAGCTTTACTAGCGGGAGTTATGAGCAGTTCTTC. Its protein product is CASSFTSGSYEQFF. The chain employs TRBV5-1 and TRBJ2-1; 11 nucleotides align to TRBD2. Germline assignment: CDR1 SGHRS and CDR2 YFSETQ. Trimming at V came to 2 bases and at J to 8 bases, leaving 3 bases not matched to a gene. CDR3 length: 14 amino acids. Supplemented by reference TRBV5-1 and TRBJ2-1, the full variable domain reads KAGVTQTPRYLIKTRGQQVTLSCSPISGHRSVSWYQQTPGQGLQFLFEYFSETQRNKGNFPGRFSGRQFSNSRSEMNVSTLELGDSALYLCASSFTSGSYEQFFGPGTRLTVL.

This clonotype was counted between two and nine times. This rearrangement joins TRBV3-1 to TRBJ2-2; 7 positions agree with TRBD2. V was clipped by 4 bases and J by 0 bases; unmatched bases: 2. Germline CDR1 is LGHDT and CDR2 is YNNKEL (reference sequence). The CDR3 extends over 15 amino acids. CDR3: CASSRGGTNTGELFF. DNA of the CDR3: TGTGCCAGCAGCCGGGGGGGGACGAACACCGGGGAGCTGTTTTTT.